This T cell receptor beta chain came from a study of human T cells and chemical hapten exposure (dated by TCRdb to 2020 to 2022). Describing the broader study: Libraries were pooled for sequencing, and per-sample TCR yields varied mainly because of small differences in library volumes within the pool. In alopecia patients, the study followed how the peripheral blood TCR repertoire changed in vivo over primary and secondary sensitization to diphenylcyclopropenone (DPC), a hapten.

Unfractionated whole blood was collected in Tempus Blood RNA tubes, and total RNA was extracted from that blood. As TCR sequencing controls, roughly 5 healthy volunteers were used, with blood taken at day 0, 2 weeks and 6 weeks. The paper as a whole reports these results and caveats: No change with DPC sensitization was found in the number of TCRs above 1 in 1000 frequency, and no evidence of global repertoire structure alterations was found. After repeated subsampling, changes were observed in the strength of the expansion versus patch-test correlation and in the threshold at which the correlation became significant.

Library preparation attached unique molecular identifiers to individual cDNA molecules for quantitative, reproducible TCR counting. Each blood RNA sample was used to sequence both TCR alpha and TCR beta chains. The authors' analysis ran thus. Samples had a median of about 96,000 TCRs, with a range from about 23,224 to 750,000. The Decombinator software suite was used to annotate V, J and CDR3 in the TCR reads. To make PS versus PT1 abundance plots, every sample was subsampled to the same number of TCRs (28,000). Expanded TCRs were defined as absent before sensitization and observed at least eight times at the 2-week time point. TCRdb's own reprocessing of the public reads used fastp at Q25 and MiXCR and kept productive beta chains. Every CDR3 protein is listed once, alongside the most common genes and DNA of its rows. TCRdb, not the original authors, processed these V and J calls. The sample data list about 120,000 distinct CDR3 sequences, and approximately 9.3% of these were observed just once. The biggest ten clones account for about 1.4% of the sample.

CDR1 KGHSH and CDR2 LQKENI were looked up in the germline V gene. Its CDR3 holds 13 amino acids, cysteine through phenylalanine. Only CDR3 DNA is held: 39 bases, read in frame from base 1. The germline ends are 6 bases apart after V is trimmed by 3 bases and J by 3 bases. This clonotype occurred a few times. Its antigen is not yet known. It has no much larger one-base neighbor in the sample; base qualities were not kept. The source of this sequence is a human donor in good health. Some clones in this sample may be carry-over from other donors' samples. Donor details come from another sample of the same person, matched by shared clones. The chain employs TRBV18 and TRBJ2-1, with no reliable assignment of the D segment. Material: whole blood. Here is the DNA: TGTGCCAGCTCACCGGGCAGCTACAATGAGCAGTTCTTC. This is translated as CASSPGSYNEQFF.